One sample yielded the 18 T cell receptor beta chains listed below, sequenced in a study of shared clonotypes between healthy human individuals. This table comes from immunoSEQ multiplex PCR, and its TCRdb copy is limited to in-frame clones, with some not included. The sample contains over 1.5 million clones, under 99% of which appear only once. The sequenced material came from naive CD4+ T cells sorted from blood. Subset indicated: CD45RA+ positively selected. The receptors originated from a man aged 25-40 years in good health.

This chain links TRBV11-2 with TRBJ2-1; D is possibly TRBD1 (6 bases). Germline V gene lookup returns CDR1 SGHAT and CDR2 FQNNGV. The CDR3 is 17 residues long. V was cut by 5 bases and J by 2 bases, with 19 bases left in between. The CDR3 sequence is CASSHRDITVPYNEQFF. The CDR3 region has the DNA TGTGCCAGCAGCCACCGGGACATCACGGTTCCCTACAATGAGCAGTTCTTC.

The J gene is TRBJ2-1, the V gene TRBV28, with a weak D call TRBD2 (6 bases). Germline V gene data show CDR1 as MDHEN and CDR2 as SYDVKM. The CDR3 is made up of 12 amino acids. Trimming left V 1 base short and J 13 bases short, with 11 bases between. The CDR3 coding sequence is TGTGCCAGCAGTTTATTGGGACTTAGACAGTTCTTC. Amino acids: CASSLLGLRQFF.

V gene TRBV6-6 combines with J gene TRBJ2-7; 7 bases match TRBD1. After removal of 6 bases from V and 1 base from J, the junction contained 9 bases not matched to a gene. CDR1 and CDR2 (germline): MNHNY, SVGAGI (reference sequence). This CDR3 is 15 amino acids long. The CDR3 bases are TGTGCCAGCAGACGGGACAGTCACTCTTCCTACGAGCAGTACTTC. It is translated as CASRRDSHSSYEQYF.

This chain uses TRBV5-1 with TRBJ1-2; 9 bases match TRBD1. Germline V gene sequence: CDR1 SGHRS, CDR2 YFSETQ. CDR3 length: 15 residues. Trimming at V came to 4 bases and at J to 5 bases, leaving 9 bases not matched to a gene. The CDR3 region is CASSTGDRESYGYTF. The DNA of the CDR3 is TGCGCCAGCAGCACAGGGGACAGGGAGAGTTATGGCTACACCTTC.

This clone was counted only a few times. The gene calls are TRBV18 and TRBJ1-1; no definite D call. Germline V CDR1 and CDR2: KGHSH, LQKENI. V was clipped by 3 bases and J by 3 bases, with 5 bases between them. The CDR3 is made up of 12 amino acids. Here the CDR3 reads CASSPAYTEAFF. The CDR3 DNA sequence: TGTGCCAGCTCACCGGCTTACACTGAAGCTTTCTTT. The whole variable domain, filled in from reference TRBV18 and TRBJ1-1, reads NAGVMQNPRHLVRRRGQEARLRCSPMKGHSHVYWYRQLPEEGLKFMVYLQKENIIDESGMPKERFSAEFPKEGPSILRIQQVVRGDSAAYFCASSPAYTEAFFGQGTRLTVV.

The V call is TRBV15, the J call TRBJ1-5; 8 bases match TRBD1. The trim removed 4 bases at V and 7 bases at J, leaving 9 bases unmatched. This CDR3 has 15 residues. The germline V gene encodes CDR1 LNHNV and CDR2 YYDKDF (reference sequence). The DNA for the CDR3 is TGTGCCACCAGCAAGGTGGCAGGGGGCAGACAGCCCCAGCATTTT. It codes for CATSKVAGGRQPQHF.

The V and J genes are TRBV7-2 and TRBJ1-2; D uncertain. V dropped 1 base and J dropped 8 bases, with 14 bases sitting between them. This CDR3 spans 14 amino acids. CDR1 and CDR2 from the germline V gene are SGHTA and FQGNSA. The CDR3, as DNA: TGTGCCAGCAGCTTAGAGCGAGGGAGTGGCGGCTACACCTTC. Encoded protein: CASSLERGSGGYTF.

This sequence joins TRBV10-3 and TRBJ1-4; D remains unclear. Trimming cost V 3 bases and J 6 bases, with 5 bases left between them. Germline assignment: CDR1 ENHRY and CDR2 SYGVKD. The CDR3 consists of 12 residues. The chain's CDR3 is CAISEVDEKLFF. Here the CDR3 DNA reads TGTGCCATCAGTGAAGTGGATGAAAAACTGTTTTTT.

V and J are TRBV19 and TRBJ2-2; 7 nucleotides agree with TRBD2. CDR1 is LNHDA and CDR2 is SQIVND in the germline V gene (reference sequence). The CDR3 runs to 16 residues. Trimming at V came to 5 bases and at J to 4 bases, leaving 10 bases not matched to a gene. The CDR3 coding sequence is TGTGCCAGTAGTTTTCGGCGGGAGTCCCCCACCGGGGAGCTGTTTTTT. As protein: CASSFRRESPTGELFF.

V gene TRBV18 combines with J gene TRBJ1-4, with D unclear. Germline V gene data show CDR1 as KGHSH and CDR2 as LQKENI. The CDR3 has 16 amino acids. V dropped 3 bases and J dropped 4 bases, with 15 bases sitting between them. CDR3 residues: CASSPSRVGRNEKLFF. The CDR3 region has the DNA TGTGCCAGCTCACCCTCGAGGGTCGGCCGTAATGAAAAACTGTTTTTT.

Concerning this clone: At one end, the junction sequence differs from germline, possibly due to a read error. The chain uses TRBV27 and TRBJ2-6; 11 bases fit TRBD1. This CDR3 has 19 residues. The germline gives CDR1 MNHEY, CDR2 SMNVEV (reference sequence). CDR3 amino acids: CASSFTDRGPFSGANVLTF. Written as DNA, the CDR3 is TGTGCCAGCAGTTTCACGGACAGGGGGCCTTTCTCTGGGGCCAACGTCCTAACTTTC.

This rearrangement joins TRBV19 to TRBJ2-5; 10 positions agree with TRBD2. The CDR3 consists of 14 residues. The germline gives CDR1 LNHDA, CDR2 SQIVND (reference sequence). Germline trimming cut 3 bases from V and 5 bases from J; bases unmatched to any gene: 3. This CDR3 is CASSMTSGRETQYF. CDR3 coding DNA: TGTGCCAGTAGTATGACTAGCGGGCGGGAGACCCAGTACTTC.

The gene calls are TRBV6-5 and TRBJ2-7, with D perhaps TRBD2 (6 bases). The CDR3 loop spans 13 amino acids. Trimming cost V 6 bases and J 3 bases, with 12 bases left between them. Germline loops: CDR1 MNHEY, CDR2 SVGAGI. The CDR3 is CASRRGISYEQYF. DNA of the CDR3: TGTGCCAGCAGGCGGGGCATAAGCTACGAGCAGTACTTC.

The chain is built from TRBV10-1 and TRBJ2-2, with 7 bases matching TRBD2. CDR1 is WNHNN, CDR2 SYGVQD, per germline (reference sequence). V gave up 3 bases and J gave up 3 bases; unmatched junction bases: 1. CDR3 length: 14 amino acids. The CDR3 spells CASSERGDTGELFF. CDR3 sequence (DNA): TGCGCCAGCAGTGAACGGGGGGACACCGGGGAGCTGTTTTTT.

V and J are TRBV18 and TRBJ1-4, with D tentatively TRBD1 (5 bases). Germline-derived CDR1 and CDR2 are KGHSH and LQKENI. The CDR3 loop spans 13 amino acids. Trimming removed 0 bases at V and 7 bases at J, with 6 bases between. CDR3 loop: CASSPPRGEKLFF. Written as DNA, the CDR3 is TGTGCCAGCTCACCACCGAGGGGTGAAAAACTGTTTTTT.

CDR3 in amino acids: CASNGRGTDNQPQHF. CDR3 DNA sequence: TGTGCCAGCAACGGCCGTGGTACGGATAATCAGCCCCAGCATTTT. This chain connects TRBV6-5 to TRBJ1-5; D is ambiguous. V was pared by 7 bases and J by 4 bases, with 17 bases between. CDR3 length: 15 amino acids. CDR1 is MNHEY and CDR2 is SVGAGI in the germline V gene.

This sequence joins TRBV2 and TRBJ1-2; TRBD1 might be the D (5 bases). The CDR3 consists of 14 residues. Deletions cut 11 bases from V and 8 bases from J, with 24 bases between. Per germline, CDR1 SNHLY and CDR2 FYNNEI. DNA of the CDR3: TGTGCCGGAGGGCGCCTCGGGGGAGACGAGGGCTACACCTTC. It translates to CAGGRLGGDEGYTF.

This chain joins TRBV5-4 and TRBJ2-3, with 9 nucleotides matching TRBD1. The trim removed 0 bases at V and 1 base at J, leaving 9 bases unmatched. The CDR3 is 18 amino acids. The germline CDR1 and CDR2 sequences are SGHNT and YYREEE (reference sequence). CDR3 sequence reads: CASSLDTGGTSGTDTQYF. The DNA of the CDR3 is TGTGCCAGCAGCTTGGATACAGGGGGCACTTCGGGCACAGATACGCAGTATTTT.